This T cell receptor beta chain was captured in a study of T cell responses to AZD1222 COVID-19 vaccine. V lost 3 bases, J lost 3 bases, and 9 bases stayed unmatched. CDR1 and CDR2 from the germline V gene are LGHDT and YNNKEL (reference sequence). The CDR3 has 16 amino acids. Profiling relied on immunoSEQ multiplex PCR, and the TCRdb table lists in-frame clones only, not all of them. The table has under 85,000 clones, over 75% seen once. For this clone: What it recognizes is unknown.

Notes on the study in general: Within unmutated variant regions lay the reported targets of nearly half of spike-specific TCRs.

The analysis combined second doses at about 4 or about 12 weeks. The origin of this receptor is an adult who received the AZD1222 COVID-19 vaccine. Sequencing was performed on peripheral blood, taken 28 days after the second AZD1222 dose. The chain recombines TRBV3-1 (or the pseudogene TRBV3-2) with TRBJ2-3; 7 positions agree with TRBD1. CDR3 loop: CASSHDSGGRTDTQYF. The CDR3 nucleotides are TGTGCCAGCAGCCATGATTCAGGGGGTCGTACAGATACGCAGTATTTT.